The rows below give T cell receptor beta chains drawn from one sample of a study of PD-L1 blockade in urothelial cancer. The method was immunoSEQ multiplex PCR; TCRdb's version includes in-frame clones alone and lacks a portion of them. Among over 45,000 clones listed, 85% to 90% were seen once. Here the sequenced sample was PBMCs, taken around atezolizumab (anti-PD-L1) treatment. The receptors were sampled from a man aged 55 to 70 with urothelial cancer. Both conserved end residues are part of each CDR3. Fields, in order: J gene, V gene, CDR3 protein.

TRBJ2-7,TRBV30,CAWTATGGGSYEQYF
TRBJ2-2,TRBV19,CASSYRANTGELFF
TRBJ1-1,TRBV10-3,CAISESTPNTEAFF
TRBJ2-1,TRBV5-5,CASSHGQGYNEQFF
TRBJ2-7,TRBV7-2,CASSPPFGAYEQYF
TRBJ2-1,TRBV5-4,CASSLAQNEQFF
TRBJ2-7,TRBV25-1,CASSLLWAGGTYEQYF
TRBJ1-1,TRBV5-1,CASSPFGPKEGTEAFF
TRBJ2-4,TRBV6-6,CASSYGGGASKNIQYF
TRBJ2-1,TRBV12-1,CASSQGRLAGGSSSYNEQFF
TRBJ2-5,TRBV5-1,CASSLDPGVGETQYF
TRBJ1-2,TRBV23-1,CASSHRGGTDLTIYGYTF
TRBJ1-4,TRBV30,CAWSVGGLDEKLFF
TRBJ2-5,TRBV6-1,CASRKLAKETQYF
TRBJ1-2,TRBV6-1,CASHRDRGRVDGYTF
TRBJ1-6,TRBV5-6,CASSLDRARSPLHF
TRBJ1-1,TRBV6-5,CASSYGPNTEAFF
TRBJ1-1,TRBV9,CASSVDPAANTEAFF
TRBJ2-1,TRBV6-1,CASSDVGLAGGRYNEQFF
TRBJ2-7,TRBV4-3,CASSRTLQESYEQYF
TRBJ2-2,TRBV4-2,CASSQVTSAVGELFF
TRBJ2-7,TRBV5-6,CASSLRDSPRKQYF
TRBJ1-4,TRBV6-1,CASRRIQGGDEKLFF
TRBJ1-4,TRBV19,CASSIARDWDEKLFF
TRBJ2-3,TRBV4-3,CASSQELAVHDAPISQYF
TRBJ1-6,TRBV18,CASSPIRSLPTNSPLHF
TRBJ1-5,TRBV6-5,CASRPDRYNQPQHF
TRBJ2-2,TRBV5-4,CASSLSLDRAGELFF
TRBJ2-3,TRBV18,CASSPLGGTSPVTDTQYF
TRBJ2-1,TRBV4-1,CASSQVPGRNEQFF
TRBJ2-5,TRBV30,CAWRRAGAETQYF
TRBJ2-2,TRBV10-3,CAISESIWGANTGELFF
TRBJ1-6,TRBV5-4,CASSLGAGGDNSPLHF
TRBJ1-1,TRBV5-1,CASSSGGAPTEAFF
TRBJ1-1,TRBV4-2,CASSQVGLAGRGAFF
TRBJ1-2,TRBV28,CASSNRDGYGYTF
TRBJ1-6,TRBV6-5,CASRDDRANSPLHF
TRBJ1-4,TRBV10-1,CASSARNEKLFF
TRBJ2-1,TRBV5-1,CASSQRTSGGEQFF
TRBJ1-2,TRBV19,CASSMTGDGYTF
TRBJ1-2,TRBV14,CASSQRSHVYVGYTF
TRBJ2-5,TRBV30,CAWSAPRGLQETQYF
TRBJ1-6,TRBV11-1,CASSLRSGRDSPLHF
TRBJ2-7,TRBV5-4,CASSFGEGLATEQYF
TRBJ2-5,TRBV5-1,CASSLEGSGGPEAQYF
TRBJ2-7,TRBV5-1,CASSFRPGLRGVYEQYF
TRBJ1-5,TRBV7-2,CASSLEGRGTWLPQHF
TRBJ2-3,TRBV9,CASSIRSAGVTDTQYF
TRBJ2-5,TRBV7-8,CASRPLAIGETQYF